This T cell receptor (beta chain) was retrieved from a study of T cells after yellow fever vaccination. One entry per CDR3 protein results from TCRdb running MiXCR on the 5' RACE reads. The sample lists roughly 65,000 distinct CDR3 sequences, around 6.2% occurring once. The ends were cut back, 6 bases at V and 0 bases at J, with 18 bases in the middle. Per germline, CDR1 KGHSH and CDR2 LQKENI. The CDR3 contains 16 residues. Overall study results and limits: Shared CD4/CD8 clonotypes were a small share, likely from convergent recombination.

This clonotype was counted many times. The antigen is undetermined. The sequence derives from a man younger than 35 who received the YFV17D yellow fever vaccine. This material consisted of CD4+ T cells sorted from PBMCs, taken around 15 days after the first yellow fever vaccination. The J gene is TRBJ2-7, the V gene TRBV18, with unresolved D. The CDR3 region has the DNA TGTGCCAGCTCCCTACCACGAGGACGGAGCTCCTACGAGCAGTACTTC. Translated: CASSLPRGRSSYEQYF.